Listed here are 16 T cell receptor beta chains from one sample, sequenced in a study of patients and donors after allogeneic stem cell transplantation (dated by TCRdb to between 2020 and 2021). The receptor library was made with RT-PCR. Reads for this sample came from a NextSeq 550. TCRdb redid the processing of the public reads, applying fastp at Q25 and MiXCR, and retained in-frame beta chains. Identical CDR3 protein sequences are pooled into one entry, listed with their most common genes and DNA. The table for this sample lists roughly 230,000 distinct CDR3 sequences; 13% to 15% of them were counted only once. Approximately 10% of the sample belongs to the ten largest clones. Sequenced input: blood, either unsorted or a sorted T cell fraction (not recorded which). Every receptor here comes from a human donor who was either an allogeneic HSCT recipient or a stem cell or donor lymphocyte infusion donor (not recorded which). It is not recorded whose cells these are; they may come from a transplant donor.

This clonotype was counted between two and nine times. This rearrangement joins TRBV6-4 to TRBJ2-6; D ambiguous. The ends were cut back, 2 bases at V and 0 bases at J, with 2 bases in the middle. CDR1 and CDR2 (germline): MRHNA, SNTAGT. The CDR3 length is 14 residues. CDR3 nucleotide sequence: TGTGCCAGCAGTGACCTCTCTGGGGCCAACGTCCTGACTTTC. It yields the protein CASSDLSGANVLTF.

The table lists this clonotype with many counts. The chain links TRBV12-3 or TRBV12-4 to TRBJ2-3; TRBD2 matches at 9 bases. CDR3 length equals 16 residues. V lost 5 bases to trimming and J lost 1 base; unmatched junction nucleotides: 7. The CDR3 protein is CASSPSSGRGTDTQYF. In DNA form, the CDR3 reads TGTGCCAGCAGTCCTAGTAGCGGGAGAGGCACAGATACGCAGTATTTT.

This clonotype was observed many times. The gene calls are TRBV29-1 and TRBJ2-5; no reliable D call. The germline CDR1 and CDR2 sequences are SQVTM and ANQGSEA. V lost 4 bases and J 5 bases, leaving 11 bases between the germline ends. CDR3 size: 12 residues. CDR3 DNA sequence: TGCAGCGTTGGGGCCCATCGGGAGACCCAGTACTTC. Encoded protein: CSVGAHRETQYF.

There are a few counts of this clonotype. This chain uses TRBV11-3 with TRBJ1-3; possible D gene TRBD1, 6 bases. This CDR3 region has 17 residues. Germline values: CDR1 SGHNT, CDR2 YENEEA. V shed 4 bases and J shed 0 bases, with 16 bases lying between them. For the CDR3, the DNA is TGTGCCAGCAGCTCTTTAGACAGGTGGAACTCTGGAAACACCATATATTTT. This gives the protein CASSSLDRWNSGNTIYF.

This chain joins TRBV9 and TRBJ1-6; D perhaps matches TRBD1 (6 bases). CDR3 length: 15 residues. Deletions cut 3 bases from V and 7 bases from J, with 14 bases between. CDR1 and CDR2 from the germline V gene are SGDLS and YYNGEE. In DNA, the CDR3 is TGTGCCAGCAGCGAGGGGGGTCTTCCCAATTCACCCCTCCACTTT. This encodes CASSEGGLPNSPLHF.

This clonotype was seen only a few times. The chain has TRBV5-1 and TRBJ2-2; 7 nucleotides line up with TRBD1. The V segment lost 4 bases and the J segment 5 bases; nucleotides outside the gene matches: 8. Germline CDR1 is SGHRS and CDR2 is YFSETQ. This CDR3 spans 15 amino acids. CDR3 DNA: TGCGCCAGCAGCCTTAACAGGGGAAATACCGGGGAGCTGTTTTTT. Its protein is CASSLNRGNTGELFF. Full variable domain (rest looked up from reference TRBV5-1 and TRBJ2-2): KAGVTQTPRYLIKTRGQQVTLSCSPISGHRSVSWYQQTPGQGLQFLFEYFSETQRNKGNFPGRFSGRQFSNSRSEMNVSTLELGDSALYLCASSLNRGNTGELFFGEGSRLTVL.

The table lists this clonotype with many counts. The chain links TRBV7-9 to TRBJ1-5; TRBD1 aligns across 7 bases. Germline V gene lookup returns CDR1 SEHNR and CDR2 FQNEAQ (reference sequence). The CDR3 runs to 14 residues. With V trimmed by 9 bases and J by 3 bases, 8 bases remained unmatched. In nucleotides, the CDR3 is TGTGCCAGGGGGGACAGCCCGTTCAATCAGCCCCAGCATTTT. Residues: CARGDSPFNQPQHF.

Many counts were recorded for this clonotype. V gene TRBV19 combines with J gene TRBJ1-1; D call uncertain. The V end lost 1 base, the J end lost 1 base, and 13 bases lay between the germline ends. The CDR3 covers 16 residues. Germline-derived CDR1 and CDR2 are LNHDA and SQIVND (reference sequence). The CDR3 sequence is CASSIGTWSANTEAFF. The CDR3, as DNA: TGTGCCAGTAGTATAGGCACTTGGTCCGCGAACACTGAAGCTTTCTTT.

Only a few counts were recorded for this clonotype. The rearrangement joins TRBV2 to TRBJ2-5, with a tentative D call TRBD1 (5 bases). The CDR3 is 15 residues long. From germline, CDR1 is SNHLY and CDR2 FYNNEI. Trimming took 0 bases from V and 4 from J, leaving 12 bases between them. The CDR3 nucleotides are TGTGCCAGCAGTGAAGCGCTTCGGCAGGGAGAGACCCAGTACTTC. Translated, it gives CASSEALRQGETQYF.

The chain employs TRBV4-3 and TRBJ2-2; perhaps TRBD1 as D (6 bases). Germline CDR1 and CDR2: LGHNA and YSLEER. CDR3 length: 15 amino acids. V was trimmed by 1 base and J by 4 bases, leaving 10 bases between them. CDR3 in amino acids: CASSQGQDLTGELFF. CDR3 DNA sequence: TGCGCCAGCAGCCAAGGACAGGATCTCACCGGGGAGCTGTTTTTT.

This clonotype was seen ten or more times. This CDR3 reads CASRWGDHYEQYF. For the CDR3, the DNA is TGCGCCAGCAGATGGGGGGACCACTACGAGCAGTACTTC. This rearrangement joins TRBV5-1 to TRBJ2-7; perhaps TRBD2 as D (6 bases). Germline assignment: CDR1 SGHRS and CDR2 YFSETQ. Trimming took off 5 bases at V and 3 bases at J, with 12 bases between the two ends. This CDR3 region has 13 residues.

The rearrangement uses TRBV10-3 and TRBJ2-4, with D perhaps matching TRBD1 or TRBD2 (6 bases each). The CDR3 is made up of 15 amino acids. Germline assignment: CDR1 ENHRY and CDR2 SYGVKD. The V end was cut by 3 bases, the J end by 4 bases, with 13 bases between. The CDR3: CAISDPRGGKNIQYF. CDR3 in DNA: TGTGCCATCAGTGACCCCAGGGGAGGTAAAAACATTCAGTACTTC.

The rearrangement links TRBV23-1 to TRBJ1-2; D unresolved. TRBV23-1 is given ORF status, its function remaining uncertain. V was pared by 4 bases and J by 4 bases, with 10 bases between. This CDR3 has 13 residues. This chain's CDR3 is CASSPKQLYGYTF. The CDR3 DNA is TGCGCCAGCAGTCCTAAGCAGCTCTATGGCTACACCTTC.

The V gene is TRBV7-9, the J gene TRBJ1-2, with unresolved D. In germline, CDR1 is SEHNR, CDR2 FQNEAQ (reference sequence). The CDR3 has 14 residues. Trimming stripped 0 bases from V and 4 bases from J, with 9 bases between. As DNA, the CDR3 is TGTGCCAGCAGCTTAGCTGGCAGACGCTATGGCTACACCTTC. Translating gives CASSLAGRRYGYTF.

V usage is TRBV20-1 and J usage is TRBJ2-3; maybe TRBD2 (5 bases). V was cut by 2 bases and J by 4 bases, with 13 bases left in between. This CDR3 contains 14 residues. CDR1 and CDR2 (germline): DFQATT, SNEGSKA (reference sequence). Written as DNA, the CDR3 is TGCAGTGCTAGAACGGGGTCCGGCGCAGATACGCAGTATTTT. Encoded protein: CSARTGSGADTQYF.

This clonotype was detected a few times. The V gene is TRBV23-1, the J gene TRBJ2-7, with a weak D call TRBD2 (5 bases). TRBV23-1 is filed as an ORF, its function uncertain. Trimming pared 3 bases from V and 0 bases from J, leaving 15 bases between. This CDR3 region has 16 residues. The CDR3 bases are TGCGCCAGCAGTCAGATGAGCGGCCTTAGCTCCTACGAGCAGTACTTC. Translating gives CASSQMSGLSSYEQYF.